Listed below are T cell receptor beta chains from one sample, sequenced in a study of PD-1 blockade in classical Hodgkin lymphoma. Assay used: immunoSEQ multiplex PCR; TCRdb lists only in-frame clones, some missing. The sample has tens of thousands of clones, 90% seen once; the top ten hold approximately 2.9%. The material was peripheral blood mononuclear cells (PBMCs), obtained before the fourth cycle of nivolumab. These receptors came from a human donor with classical Hodgkin lymphoma. Both conserved end residues are part of each CDR3. The D gene is left open where the match is weak. The listing skips clone size in some rows; elsewhere it reads once, few, many or a size class.

-	TRBV19	-	TRBJ2-7	CASSSRGLPEQYF	TGTGCCAGTAGTAGTAGGGGTCTTCCCGAGCAGTACTTC
-	TRBV9	-	TRBJ2-7	CASSEESGPQNEQYF	TGTGCCAGCAGCGAGGAATCGGGACCCCAGAACGAGCAGTACTTC
TRBD1	TRBV25-1	once	TRBJ2-7	CASSDLYRDRNYEQYF	TGTGCCAGCAGTGATCTCTACCGGGACAGAAACTACGAGCAGTACTTC
-	TRBV28	-	TRBJ2-1	CASSQYGPSVPNEQFF	TGTGCCAGCAGTCAATACGGGCCGTCGGTTCCAAATGAGCAGTTCTTC
TRBD2	TRBV5-1	-	TRBJ2-1	CASSLWRGGNEQFF	TGCGCCAGCAGCTTGTGGCGGGGGGGCAATGAGCAGTTCTTC
-	TRBV18	-	TRBJ2-1	CASSFTGTPTYNEQFF	TGTGCCAGCTCATTTACCGGGACACCCACCTACAATGAGCAGTTCTTC
TRBD2	TRBV4-2	-	TRBJ2-3	CASSQGTSGGAYTQYF	TGTGCCAGCAGCCAAGGGACTAGCGGGGGGGCCTATACGCAGTATTTT
TRBD1	TRBV11-2	-	TRBJ2-7	CASSFPGTGMLGEQYF	TGTGCCAGCAGCTTTCCCGGGACAGGGATGTTGGGAGAGCAGTACTTC
TRBD2	TRBV7-9	-	TRBJ2-3	CASSWVLAGGPGTDTQYF	TGTGCCAGCAGCTGGGTTCTAGCGGGGGGTCCTGGCACAGATACGCAGTATTTT
TRBD1	TRBV7-9	-	TRBJ1-5	CASSLAGDRNSNQPQHF	TGTGCCAGCAGCTTAGCAGGGGACAGAAATAGCAATCAGCCCCAGCATTTT
TRBD2	TRBV5-4	-	TRBJ2-2	CASSKRGGQDTGELFF	TGTGCCAGCAGCAAGCGGGGGGGCCAGGACACCGGGGAGCTGTTTTTT
-	TRBV19	-	TRBJ2-1	CASTLGARSFYNEQFF	TGTGCCAGCACCCTAGGGGCCCGTTCCTTCTACAATGAGCAGTTCTTC
-	TRBV30	-	TRBJ1-5	CAWSRERGVGDQPQHF	TGTGCCTGGAGTAGGGAGCGGGGCGTTGGGGATCAGCCCCAGCATTTT
-	TRBV28	-	TRBJ1-1	CASSFLQGNTEAFF	TGTGCCAGCAGTTTCCTACAGGGGAACACTGAAGCTTTCTTT
-	TRBV27	-	TRBJ2-6	CASSAITGEGHSGANVLTF	TGTGCCAGCAGTGCCATTACAGGGGAGGGTCACTCTGGGGCCAACGTCCTGACTTTC
-	TRBV7-9	-	TRBJ1-3	CASSFIGVSGNTIYF	TGTGCCAGCAGCTTTATTGGGGTTTCTGGAAACACCATATATTTT
-	TRBV6-1	-	TRBJ2-7	CASIRSRSYEQYF	TGTGCCAGCATACGGTCGAGATCCTACGAGCAGTACTTC
TRBD2	TRBV7-2	once	TRBJ2-3	CASSPLAGASLSYF	TGTGCCAGCAGCCCTCTAGCGGGGGCTAGTCTTTCGTATTTT
TRBD2	TRBV9	-	TRBJ2-2	CASSATLAGGRGTGELFF	TGTGCCAGCAGCGCCACACTAGCGGGGGGCCGTGGCACCGGGGAGCTGTTTTTT
-	TRBV7-2	-	TRBJ2-7	CASSSRGLSYEQYF	TGTGCCAGCAGCTCCCGAGGACTGTCCTACGAGCAGTACTTC
TRBD2	TRBV4-2	-	TRBJ2-1	CASSLPGLAGPGPFF	TGTGCCAGCAGTCTACCGGGACTAGCGGGCCCCGGGCCGTTCTTC
-	TRBV28	-	TRBJ1-1	CASYFVGGSSEAFF	TGTGCCAGCTATTTTGTGGGGGGCTCATCTGAAGCTTTCTTT
TRBD2	TRBV7-2	-	TRBJ2-1	CASSRMSGGTNEQFF	TGTGCCAGCAGTCGTATGAGCGGGGGTACGAATGAGCAGTTCTTC
-	TRBV7-2	-	TRBJ1-2	CASSFLPGLEYGYTF	TGTGCCAGCAGCTTCCTCCCGGGACTGGAATATGGCTACACCTTC
TRBD1	TRBV12-5	-	TRBJ2-7	CASGRDRLGAYEQYF	TGTGCTAGTGGCCGGGACAGACTTGGGGCTTACGAGCAGTACTTC
-	TRBV7-8	-	TRBJ2-1	CASSLGEGAYEQFF	TGTGCCAGCAGCTTAGGGGAGGGGGCGTATGAGCAGTTCTTC
-	TRBV19	once	TRBJ1-1	CASSIGTRPVAEAFF	TGTGCCAGTAGTATAGGGACACGCCCGGTGGCTGAAGCTTTCTTT
TRBD1	TRBV5-1	-	TRBJ1-2	CASSGGRDRLGYTF	TGCGCCAGCAGCGGAGGCCGGGACAGGCTTGGCTACACCTTC
TRBD2	TRBV2	-	TRBJ2-7	CASSSRAGVIYEQYF	TGTGCCAGCAGTTCACGTGCGGGGGTGATCTACGAGCAGTACTTC
-	TRBV28	-	TRBJ1-4	CASSYGTATNEKLFF	TGTGCCAGCAGTTACGGGACCGCAACTAATGAAAAACTGTTTTTT
TRBD1	TRBV5-1	-	TRBJ2-1	CASSLGAGTVYNEQFF	TGCGCCAGCAGCTTGGGGGCCGGGACAGTTTACAATGAGCAGTTCTTC
TRBD2	TRBV7-3	few	TRBJ2-1	CASSPKGLGTSGGSYNEQFF	TGTGCCAGCAGTCCCAAGGGCCTCGGGACTAGCGGGGGGTCCTACAATGAGCAGTTCTTC
-	TRBV2	-	TRBJ1-3	CASSGTPSSGNTIYF	TGTGCCAGCAGTGGGACACCGAGCTCTGGAAACACCATATATTTT
-	TRBV5-1	-	TRBJ2-1	CASSLGLNEQFF	TGCGCCAGCAGCTTGGGACTCAATGAGCAGTTCTTC
-	TRBV18	-	TRBJ2-5	CASSPLGGGLQETQYF	TGTGCCAGCTCACCACTCGGGGGCGGGCTCCAAGAGACCCAGTACTTC
-	TRBV5-6	-	TRBJ2-7	CASSGWTVVYYEQYF	TGTGCCAGCAGCGGATGGACAGTGGTTTACTACGAGCAGTACTTC
TRBD2	TRBV5-1	once	TRBJ2-5	CASSPLGRGVETQYF	TGCGCCAGCAGCCCACTGGGGCGGGGGGTAGAGACCCAGTACTTC
-	TRBV19	-	TRBJ1-3	CASSLTMTGNTIYF	TGTGCCAGTAGTTTAACAATGACTGGAAACACCATATATTTT
TRBD2	TRBV27	-	TRBJ2-3	CASARTSGARSTQYF	TGTGCCAGCGCCCGGACTAGCGGGGCCCGGAGTACGCAGTATTTT
-	TRBV5-1	-	TRBJ2-2	CASSLAGGATGELFF	TGCGCCAGCAGCTTGGCGGGGGGCGCGACCGGGGAGCTGTTTTTT
TRBD1	TRBV7-9	-	TRBJ2-7	CASSSPPKGQGVYEQYF	TGTGCCAGCAGCTCCCCGCCGAAGGGACAGGGGGTTTACGAGCAGTACTTC
-	TRBV30	medium-sized	TRBJ1-2	CAWSVEGVKGYTF	TGTGCCTGGAGTGTCGAGGGTGTCAAGGGCTACACCTTC
TRBD1	TRBV19	-	TRBJ2-5	CASRKQGARETQYF	TGTGCCAGTAGAAAACAGGGGGCGCGAGAGACCCAGTACTTC
-	TRBV20-1	few	TRBJ1-1	CSARDWGEAFF	TGCAGTGCTAGAGATTGGGGTGAAGCTTTCTTT
TRBD1	TRBV5-4	-	TRBJ1-1	CASSLDRGIWTEAFF	TGTGCCAGCAGCTTGGACAGGGGGATATGGACTGAAGCTTTCTTT
TRBD2	TRBV9	-	TRBJ2-7	CASSERLAGVHEQYF	TGTGCCAGCAGCGAGAGACTAGCGGGGGTCCACGAGCAGTACTTC
-	TRBV7-9	-	TRBJ1-1	CASVLGGMGTEAFF	TGTGCCAGCGTGCTAGGGGGAATGGGCACTGAAGCTTTCTTT
TRBD1	TRBV2	-	TRBJ1-1	CASSPGTDAREAEAFF	TGTGCCAGCAGTCCCGGGACAGACGCCCGGGAAGCTGAAGCTTTCTTT
-	TRBV9	few	TRBJ1-1	CASGLSGNTEAFF	TGTGCCAGCGGACTTTCAGGGAACACTGAAGCTTTCTTT
TRBD1	TRBV9	-	TRBJ1-2	CASSPTGAGGYTF	TGTGCCAGCAGCCCGACAGGGGCCGGCGGCTACACCTTC
-	TRBV5-6	-	TRBJ1-6	CASSLGQSLGSPLHF	TGTGCCAGCAGCTTGGGGCAGAGTCTCGGTTCACCCCTCCACTTT
-	TRBV4-3	-	TRBJ1-5	CASSQGGGQPQHF	TGCGCCAGCAGCCAAGGAGGTGGGCAGCCCCAGCATTTT
TRBD1	TRBV9	-	TRBJ2-7	CASSPRDRVYEQYF	TGTGCCAGCAGCCCCCGGGACAGGGTCTACGAGCAGTACTTC
-	TRBV2	-	TRBJ1-3	CASSAEGSGNTIYF	TGTGCCAGCAGTGCAGAGGGCTCTGGAAACACCATATATTTT
-	TRBV6-5	-	TRBJ2-2	CASRSDIGKAGELFF	TGTGCCAGCAGATCAGACATAGGGAAAGCCGGGGAGCTGTTTTTT
TRBD1	TRBV19	-	TRBJ1-2	CASSIGYEGAFGYTF	TGTGCCAGTAGTATAGGGTACGAGGGGGCGTTTGGCTACACCTTC
-	TRBV27	-	TRBJ1-2	CASSLHRTERGYTF	TGTGCCAGCAGTTTGCATAGGACTGAGAGGGGCTACACCTTC